The next 18 T cell receptor beta chains were all read from a single sample in a study of T cell repertoires in cytomegalovirus infection. MiXCR, applied by TCRdb to the reads, yields one record per CDR3 protein. The repertoire has hundreds of thousands of distinct CDR3 sequences, 33% of them found once; the top ten carry approximately 18%. Their target antigens are unknown. Here the sequenced sample was cultured PBMCs, taken from culture after CMV antigen stimulation. Receptors were obtained from a human donor in good health (CMV status not recorded). Some clones in this sample may be carry-over from other donors' samples.

The chain couples TRBV6-1 to TRBJ1-2, with 7 bases identical to TRBD1. The junction had 0 bases not matched to a gene; V was cut back by 4 bases and J by 4 bases. The CDR3 extends over 12 amino acids. Germline values: CDR1 MNHNS, CDR2 SASEGT. Here the CDR3 DNA reads TGTGCCAGCAGTGGGACAGGCTATGGCTACACCTTC. This encodes CASSGTGYGYTF.

This clonotype came up many times. The V and J genes are TRBV7-8 and TRBJ1-3; D is unresolved. The germline gives CDR1 SGHVS, CDR2 FQNEAQ. Trimming removed 3 bases at V and 4 bases at J, with 13 bases between. This CDR3 comprises 15 residues. The CDR3 spells CASSFGRSFGNTIYF. Here the CDR3 DNA reads TGTGCCAGCAGCTTCGGCAGGTCATTCGGAAACACCATATATTTT. The variable domain in full, completed from reference TRBV7-8 and TRBJ1-3, reads GAGVSQSPRYKVAKRGQDVALRCDPISGHVSLFWYQQALGQGPEFLTYFQNEAQLDKSGLPSDRFFAERPEGSVSTLKIQRTQQEDSAVYLCASSFGRSFGNTIYFGEGSWLTVV.

The V call is TRBV6-6, the J call TRBJ1-1; D gene unclear. The CDR3 is 14 amino acids. Trimming pared 0 bases from V and 3 bases from J, leaving 8 bases between. Germline V gives CDR1 MNHNY, CDR2 SVGAGI (reference sequence). CDR3 nucleotides: TGTGCCAGCAGTTACTCGGGGTACGACACTGAAGCTTTCTTT. Protein sequence: CASSYSGYDTEAFF.

In regard to this clonotype: The missing conserved phenylalanine or tryptophan at the end of this CDR3 makes a read error likely. V is TRBV12-3 or TRBV12-4 and J is TRBJ2-6; TRBD1 aligns across 10 bases. The length of the CDR3 is 16 residues. With 6 bases clipped from V and 1 base from J, the junction kept 3 bases outside the gene matches. In nucleotides, the CDR3 is TGTGCCAGCAGGGGACAGGGGAGGTCTGGGGCCAACGTCCTGACTTCC. This encodes CASRGQGRSGANVLTS.

This clonotype was counted a few times. The chain carries TRBV20-1 and TRBJ2-3, with 7 nucleotides matching TRBD2. V was pared by 2 bases and J by 5 bases, with 4 bases of the junction left unmatched. The CDR3 runs to 13 residues. Germline CDR1 is DFQATT and CDR2 is SNEGSKA (reference sequence). The CDR3, as DNA: TGCAGTGCTAGACCCCCGGGGGGAGATACGCAGTATTTT. Translated: CSARPPGGDTQYF.

The chain uses TRBV7-2 and TRBJ1-5; D is unclear. The ends were cut back, 10 bases at V and 0 bases at J, with 7 bases in the middle. The CDR3 contains 12 residues. Germline values: CDR1 SGHTA, CDR2 FQGNSA. CDR3 in DNA: TGTGCCACCGGGGATAGCAATCAGCCCCAGCATTTT. This translates into CATGDSNQPQHF. The full variable domain, rest sourced from reference TRBV7-2 and TRBJ1-5, is GAGVSQSPSNKVTEKGKDVELRCDPISGHTALYWYRQSLGQGLEFLIYFQGNSAPDKSGLPSDRFSAERTGGSVSTLTIQRTQQEDSAVYLCATGDSNQPQHFGDGTRLSIL.

This clonotype came up a few times. The rearrangement joins TRBV7-2 to TRBJ2-4, with TRBD2 identical over 8 bases. The CDR3 runs 18 residues. V gave up 3 bases and J gave up 0 bases; unmatched junction bases: 10. CDR1 SGHTA and CDR2 FQGNSA come from the germline V gene. Here the CDR3 DNA reads TGTGCCAGCAGCTTGGGGCTAGCGGGTGCCCTAGCCAAAAACATTCAGTACTTC. Translating it yields CASSLGLAGALAKNIQYF.

This clonotype was seen a handful of times. The CDR3: CASSLEAGQGNTEAFF. The CDR3 DNA sequence: TGTGCCAGCAGCTTAGAAGCTGGACAGGGGAACACTGAAGCTTTCTTT. The chain combines TRBV7-9 with TRBJ1-1; TRBD1 aligns across 8 bases. CDR3 size: 16 residues. From germline, CDR1 is SEHNR and CDR2 FQNEAQ (reference sequence). The V segment lost 1 base and the J segment 1 base; nucleotides outside the gene matches: 5.

The rearrangement uses TRBV7-6 and TRBJ2-1, with TRBD2 as a possible D gene (6 bases). This CDR3 spans 16 amino acids. From germline, CDR1 is SGHVS and CDR2 FNYEAQ. Between the trimmed V and J ends, which lost 1 base and 4 bases, there was a span of 14 bases. DNA of the CDR3: TGTGCCAGCAGCTTAGAACCTACTAGCAGATACAATGAGCAGTTCTTC. Translation: CASSLEPTSRYNEQFF.

This clonotype was recorded only once. J is TRBJ1-4 and V is TRBV28; TRBD1 is a possible D gene (6 bases). V lost 2 bases and J lost 5, with 12 bases in between. From germline, CDR1 is MDHEN and CDR2 SYDVKM. The length of the CDR3 is 15 residues. CDR3 amino acids: CASSLTPTGNEKLFF. The CDR3 DNA is TGTGCCAGCAGTTTAACTCCCACAGGGAATGAAAAACTGTTTTTT.

This clonotype was seen many times. The chain recombines TRBV7-3 with TRBJ1-1, with 8 bases matching TRBD1. V trimming: 5 bases; J trimming: 6 bases; junction bases outside the gene matches: 5. Germline V gene data show CDR1 as SGHTA and CDR2 as FQGTGA. CDR3 length: 13 amino acids. CDR3 DNA: TGTGCCAGCAGCCACAGGGGGTTTGCTGAAGCTTTCTTT. It is translated as CASSHRGFAEAFF.

The chain links TRBV12-3 or TRBV12-4 to TRBJ2-5, with D possibly matching TRBD2 (5 bases). Trimming left V 8 bases short and J 4 bases short, with 14 bases between. This CDR3 has 13 amino acids. The CDR3 DNA sequence: TGTGCCAGCGGATTAGCGCTGGGAGAGACCCAGTACTTC. Protein sequence: CASGLALGETQYF.

The chain links TRBV4-1 to TRBJ1-6; D not resolved. The germline V gene encodes CDR1 MGHRA and CDR2 YSYEKL. The CDR3 is 14 residues long. V lost 1 base to trimming and J lost 8 bases, with 9 bases between them. CDR3 nucleotide sequence: TGCGCCAGCAGCCAAGGAACAGCCCATTCACCCCTCCACTTT. Translation: CASSQGTAHSPLHF.

This chain's CDR3 is CASSPWMYTDTQYF. DNA of the CDR3: TGTGCCAGCAGCCCCTGGATGTACACAGATACGCAGTATTTT. V and J are TRBV7-2 and TRBJ2-3; D is uncertain. CDR1 is SGHTA and CDR2 is FQGNSA in the germline V gene. V was trimmed by 5 bases and J by 2 bases, leaving 11 bases between them. The CDR3 consists of 14 residues.

This clonotype was recorded a few times. This chain uses TRBV7-8 with TRBJ2-3; TRBD2 aligns across 8 bases. Germline trimming cut 7 bases from V and 8 bases from J; bases unmatched to any gene: 11. The CDR3 spans 14 residues. Germline-derived CDR1 and CDR2 are SGHVS and FQNEAQ. The CDR3 loop is CASKQRGPRVTQYF. CDR3 bases: TGTGCCAGCAAACAGCGGGGGCCCCGGGTTACGCAGTATTTT.

This clonotype was seen ten or more times. The J gene is TRBJ2-1, the V gene TRBV7-9; D tentatively reads TRBD1 or TRBD2 (6 bases each). The CDR3 totals 15 residues. Germline V gene lookup returns CDR1 SEHNR and CDR2 FQNEAQ (reference sequence). V lost 7 bases, J lost 6 bases, and 19 bases lay in between. CDR3 amino acids: CASNLGGGNFNEQFF. Here the CDR3 DNA reads TGTGCCAGCAACCTAGGGGGAGGTAACTTCAATGAGCAGTTCTTC.

The chain uses TRBV10-3 and TRBJ2-3, with D possibly matching TRBD1 (8 bases). Germline values: CDR1 ENHRY, CDR2 SYGVKD. V lost 6 bases and J 1 base, leaving 20 bases between the germline ends. This CDR3 has 17 residues. The CDR3: CAISSGIFRGRTDTQYF. In nucleotides, the CDR3 is TGTGCCATCAGCAGCGGGATTTTCAGGGGGCGCACAGATACGCAGTATTTT.

The chain employs TRBV2 and TRBJ1-1; the D is unclear. The V gene lost 4 bases and the J gene lost 0 bases, with 9 bases spanning the gap. CDR1 and CDR2 from the germline V gene are SNHLY and FYNNEI. The CDR3 runs to 14 residues. The CDR3 DNA follows: TGTGCCAGCAGTGTATCGAGGATGAACACTGAAGCTTTCTTT. Translating it yields CASSVSRMNTEAFF.